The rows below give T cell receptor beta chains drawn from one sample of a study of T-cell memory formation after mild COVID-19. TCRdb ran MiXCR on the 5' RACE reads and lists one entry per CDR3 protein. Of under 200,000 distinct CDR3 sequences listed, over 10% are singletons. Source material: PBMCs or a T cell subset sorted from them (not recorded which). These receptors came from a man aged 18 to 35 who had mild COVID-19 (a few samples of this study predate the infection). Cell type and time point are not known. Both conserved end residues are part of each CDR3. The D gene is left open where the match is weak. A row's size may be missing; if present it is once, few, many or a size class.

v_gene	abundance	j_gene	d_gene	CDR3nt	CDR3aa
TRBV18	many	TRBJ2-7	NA	TGTGCCAGCTCATCGCAGGGGCAATCCTACGAGCAGTACTTC	CASSSQGQSYEQYF
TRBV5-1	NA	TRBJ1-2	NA	TGCGCCAGCAGCTTGGTAGCGGACACGAACTATGGCTACACCTTC	CASSLVADTNYGYTF
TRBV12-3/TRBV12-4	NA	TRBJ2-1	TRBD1	TGTGCCAGCAGTTTGTGGGACAGGGGTTCCCATGAGCAGTTCTTC	CASSLWDRGSHEQFF
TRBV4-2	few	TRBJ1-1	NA	TGTGCCAGCAGCCAAGTGCTGGGGGAAGCTTTCTTT	CASSQVLGEAFF
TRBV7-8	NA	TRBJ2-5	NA	TGTGCCAGCAGCTTGGGGGGCCCGGGGGAGACCCAGTACTTC	CASSLGGPGETQYF
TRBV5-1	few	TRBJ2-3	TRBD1	TGCGCCAGCAGCTCAACAGGGGGCGCGGTTACAGATACGCAGTATTTT	CASSSTGGAVTDTQYF
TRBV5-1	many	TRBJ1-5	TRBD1	TGCGCCAGCAGCGTCGGGACAGGCTACAATCAGCCCCAGCATTTT	CASSVGTGYNQPQHF
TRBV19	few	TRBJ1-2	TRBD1	TGTGCCAGTAGTATGAGGACAGGGGTTGACTATGGCTACACCTTC	CASSMRTGVDYGYTF
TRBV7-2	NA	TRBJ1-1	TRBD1	TGTGCCAGCAGCCCGTCGACAGGGCTGGAGACTGAAGCTTTCTTT	CASSPSTGLETEAFF
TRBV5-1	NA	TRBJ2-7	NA	TGCGCCAGCAGCTTGTCCCCAGGGACCTCCTACGAGCAGTACTTC	CASSLSPGTSYEQYF
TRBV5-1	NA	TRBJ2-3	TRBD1	TGCGCCACCACCCCGGGACAGGGTACAGATACGCAGTATTTT	CATTPGQGTDTQYF
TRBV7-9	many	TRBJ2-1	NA	TGTGCCAGCAGCTTATGGTCCCGGTCGGGGATCTACAATGAGCAGTTCTTC	CASSLWSRSGIYNEQFF
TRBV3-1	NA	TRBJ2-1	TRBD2	TGTGCCAGCAGCCAAAGCCCGGGGGGATCCTACAATGAGCAGTTCTTC	CASSQSPGGSYNEQFF
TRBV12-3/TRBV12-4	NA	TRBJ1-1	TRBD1	TGTGCCAGCAGCCCAACAGGGGGTTTGTACACTGAAGCTTTCTTT	CASSPTGGLYTEAFF
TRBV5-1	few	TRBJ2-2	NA	TGCGCCAGCAGGACGATACAGCTCGGGGAGCTGTTTTTT	CASRTIQLGELFF
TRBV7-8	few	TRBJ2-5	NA	TGTGCCAGCAACCCCTCGATGTACCAAGAGACCCAGTACTTC	CASNPSMYQETQYF
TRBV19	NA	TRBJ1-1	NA	TGTGCCAGTAGTATAGGCGTCCAGTTAGGCCCTGAAGCTTTCTTT	CASSIGVQLGPEAFF
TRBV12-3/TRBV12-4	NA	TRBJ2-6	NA	TGTGCCAGCAGTTTAGAATTAGGGGCCAACGTCCTGACTTTC	CASSLELGANVLTF
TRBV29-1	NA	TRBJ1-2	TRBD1	TGCAGCGTGGGACAGGGAGGGGATGGCTACACCTTC	CSVGQGGDGYTF
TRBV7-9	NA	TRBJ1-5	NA	TGTGCCAGCAGCGTGGGTGGGGAACAGCCCCAGCATTTT	CASSVGGEQPQHF
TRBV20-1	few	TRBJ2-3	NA	TGCAGTGCTAGAGCGAATACGCAGTATTTT	CSARANTQYF
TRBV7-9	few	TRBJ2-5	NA	TGTGCCAGCAGCTTAGAACTAGCCATCCAAGAGACCCAGTACTTC	CASSLELAIQETQYF
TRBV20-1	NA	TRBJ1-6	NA	TGCAGTGCTAGAGGGAGGGGAAGTTCACCCCTCCACTTT	CSARGRGSSPLHF
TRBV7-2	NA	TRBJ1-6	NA	TGTGCCAGCAGCTTCCAGGGGTCGGAGTCACCCCTCCACTTT	CASSFQGSESPLHF
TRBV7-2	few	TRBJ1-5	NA	TGTGCCAGCAGCTTCTGGCCCAATCAGCCCCAGCATTTT	CASSFWPNQPQHF
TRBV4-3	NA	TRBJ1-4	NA	TGCGCCAGCAGCCAAGCAGGGCGAGAAGGAAAACTGTTTTTT	CASSQAGREGKLFF
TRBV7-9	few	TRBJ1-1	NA	TGTGCCAGCAGCCTCGGGTGGAATGAAGCTTTCTTT	CASSLGWNEAFF
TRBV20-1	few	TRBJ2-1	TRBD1	TGCAGTGCCGAGGGACAGGTGGTCCATGAGCAGTTCTTC	CSAEGQVVHEQFF
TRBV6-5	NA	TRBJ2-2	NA	TGTGCCAGCAGTTACTCGACAACGAACACCGGGGAGCTGTTTTTT	CASSYSTTNTGELFF
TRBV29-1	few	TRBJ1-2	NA	TGCAGCGCACAGTATAATGGCTACACCTTC	CSAQYNGYTF
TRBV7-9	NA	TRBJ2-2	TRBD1	TGTGCCAGCAGCTTGGACAGGGTAGACACCGGGGAGCTGTTTTTT	CASSLDRVDTGELFF
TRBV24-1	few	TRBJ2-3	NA	TGTGCCACCAGTGATCAGGAGACCACAGATACGCAGTATTTT	CATSDQETTDTQYF
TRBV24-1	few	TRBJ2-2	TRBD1	TGTGCCACCAGTGGTCCCGGGACAGATATTCCGAACACCGGGGAGCTGTTTTTT	CATSGPGTDIPNTGELFF
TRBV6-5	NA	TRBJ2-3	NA	TGTGCCAGCAGTTACTCGACTAGCACAGATACGCAGTATTTT	CASSYSTSTDTQYF
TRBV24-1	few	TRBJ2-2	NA	TGTGCCACCGGAAACACCGGGGAGCTGTTTTTT	CATGNTGELFF